This passage covers 8 T cell receptor beta chains from one sample sequenced in a study of T cells after yellow fever vaccination. TCRdb reprocessed the 5' RACE reads with MiXCR, giving one entry per CDR3 protein. The sample shows a few hundred thousand distinct CDR3 sequences, 8% to 10% of them seen only once. The source material was PBMCs, sampled on the day of the first yellow fever vaccination. Every receptor here comes from a man aged 18 to 29 who received the YFV17D yellow fever vaccine.

The chain has TRBV4-1 and TRBJ2-7; the D gene is possibly TRBD1 (7 bases). From germline, CDR1 is MGHRA and CDR2 YSYEKL. The CDR3 has 16 residues. The V gene lost 0 bases and the J gene lost 3 bases, with 15 bases spanning the gap. The CDR3 nucleotides are TGCGCCAGCAGCCAAGAATCCTACAGGGGAGGCTACGAGCAGTACTTC. Amino acids: CASSQESYRGGYEQYF.

A few counts support this clonotype. The chain recombines TRBV5-1 with TRBJ2-3; 7 bases are a match to TRBD1. The CDR3 length is 17 residues. V lost 2 bases and J lost 0; bases outside the gene matches: 9. Germline CDR1 and CDR2: SGHRS and YFSETQ. The CDR3: CASSFARDSASTDTQYF. As DNA, the CDR3 is TGCGCCAGCAGCTTTGCTAGGGACAGTGCTAGCACAGATACGCAGTATTTT.

This clonotype showed up many times. V usage is TRBV11-2 and J usage is TRBJ2-5, with D hard to call. V was pared by 1 base and J by 7 bases, with 13 bases between. CDR1 is SGHAT and CDR2 is FQNNGV in the germline V gene. There are 14 residues in the CDR3. The CDR3 here is CASSLGRQIGTQYF. CDR3 nucleotide sequence: TGTGCCAGCAGCTTAGGAAGGCAGATCGGGACCCAGTACTTC. The full variable domain, its missing parts supplied by reference TRBV11-2 and TRBJ2-5, is EAGVAQSPRYKIIEKRQSVAFWCNPISGHATLYWYQQILGQGPKLLIQFQNNGVVDDSQLPKDRFSAERLKGVDSTLKIQPAKLEDSAVYLCASSLGRQIGTQYFGPGTRLLVL.

This clonotype occurred many times. The chain has TRBV6-2 or TRBV6-3 and TRBJ2-2; D unresolved. Deletions cut 0 bases from V and 6 bases from J, with 2 bases between. From germline, CDR1 is MNHEY and CDR2 SVGEGT. CDR3 length: 12 residues. CDR3 region: CASSYSAGELFF. CDR3 in DNA: TGTGCCAGCAGTTACTCCGCCGGGGAGCTGTTTTTT.

With respect to this clonotype: The junction shows a germline mismatch at one end, possibly a read error. This rearrangement joins TRBV7-2 to TRBJ2-7, with a possible D match to TRBD2 (6 bases). CDR1 is SGHTA, CDR2 FQGNSA, per germline. This CDR3 region has 15 residues. Here the CDR3 DNA reads TGTGCCAGCAGCTTCGGTTTAGCGGCTTCCTACGAGCAGCACTTC. Translation: CASSFGLAASYEQHF.

The V and J genes are TRBV29-1 and TRBJ1-1; 9 bases line up with TRBD1. V lost 3 bases and J lost 3; bases outside the gene matches: 2. From germline, CDR1 is SQVTM and CDR2 ANQGSEA. This CDR3 is built from 13 residues. Here the CDR3 DNA reads TGCAGCGTTGAGCGGGACAGGGACACTGAAGCTTTCTTT. It is translated as CSVERDRDTEAFF.

With regard to this clonotype: Germline is not matched at one junction end, which may reflect a read error. The J gene is TRBJ2-1, the V gene TRBV20-1, with D possibly matching TRBD1 (8 bases). The CDR3 is made up of 16 amino acids. Germline V gene lookup returns CDR1 DFQATT and CDR2 SNEGSKA (reference sequence). The DNA for the CDR3 is TGCTGTGCTATTCACAGGGGGGGTAGCTCCTACAATGAGCAGTTCTTC. Its translation: CCAIHRGGSSYNEQFF.

CDR3 in amino acids: CASSVTGIQGNTIYF. The CDR3 nucleotides are TGTGCCAGCAGCGTAACAGGGATTCAAGGAAACACCATATATTTT. V gene TRBV9 combines with J gene TRBJ1-3; a possible D gene is TRBD1 (6 bases). V lost 1 base and J lost 4, with 12 bases in between. The V gene's germline CDR1 is SGDLS and CDR2 YYNGEE. The CDR3 contains 15 residues.